These 14 T cell receptor beta chains were all obtained from the same sample, sequenced in a study of OX40 agonist ivuxolimab in advanced cancers. Assay used: immunoSEQ multiplex PCR; TCRdb lists only in-frame clones, some missing. The table shows 90,000 to 120,000 clones, with more than 85% occurring only once. This specimen was CD4+ or CD8+ T cells sorted from blood, taken in a trial of the OX40 agonist ivuxolimab. The receptors come from an adult with an advanced solid tumor such as melanoma, head and neck, liver or kidney cancer.

The chain combines TRBV9 with TRBJ2-2, with 9 bases that match TRBD1. This CDR3 is 14 amino acids long. The germline CDR1 and CDR2 sequences are SGDLS and YYNGEE. V shed 4 bases, J shed 6 bases, and the junction held 4 bases outside the gene matches. This chain's CDR3 is CASSLGQGSGELFF. Written as DNA, the CDR3 is TGTGCCAGCAGCCTGGGACAGGGCTCCGGGGAGCTGTTTTTT.

The chain is built from TRBV28 and TRBJ1-1, with 8 bases lining up with TRBD1. The trim removed 8 bases at V and 2 bases at J, leaving 7 bases unmatched. Germline loops: CDR1 MDHEN, CDR2 SYDVKM. This CDR3 spans 14 amino acids. The CDR3 DNA follows: TGTGCCAGCTATCCCGGACAGGGTAACACTGAAGCTTTCTTT. Amino acid sequence: CASYPGQGNTEAFF. The entire variable domain, with the rest obtained from reference TRBV28 and TRBJ1-1, is as follows: DVKVTQSSRYLVKRTGEKVFLECVQDMDHENMFWYRQDPGLGLRLIYFSYDVKMKEKGDIPEGYSVSREKKERFSLILESASTNQTSMYLCASYPGQGNTEAFFGQGTRLTVV.

This clone was observed a handful of times. The genes are TRBV7-2 and TRBJ2-1, with D perhaps assigned TRBD1 or TRBD2 (6 bases each). Germline V gene sequence: CDR1 SGHTA, CDR2 FQGNSA. Trimming removed 5 bases at V and 0 bases at J, with 14 bases between. CDR3 length: 16 residues. The chain's CDR3 is CASSNGGSSSYNEQFF. In nucleotides, the CDR3 is TGTGCCAGCAGCAACGGGGGCAGTAGCTCCTACAATGAGCAGTTCTTC.

Here the CDR3 DNA reads TGTGCCAGCAGCTTCTCTCGGGAGCAGTACTTC. This gives the protein CASSFSREQYF. V gene TRBV7-2 combines with J gene TRBJ2-7; the D is unclear. The germline V and J ends were trimmed by 3 bases and 7 bases, with 7 bases remaining between them. The CDR3 runs to 11 residues. Germline V gives CDR1 SGHTA, CDR2 FQGNSA.

The chain joins TRBV5-6 to TRBJ2-1; D remains unclear. V was clipped by 0 bases and J by 9 bases, with 4 bases between them. Germline V gives CDR1 SGHDT, CDR2 YYEEEE. This CDR3 has 11 amino acids. CDR3 sequence reads: CASSLASEQFF. For the CDR3, the DNA is TGTGCCAGCAGCTTGGCCTCTGAGCAGTTCTTC.

The genes are TRBV6-4 and TRBJ1-1; the match to TRBD1 covers 9 bases. CDR1 is MRHNA and CDR2 is SNTAGT in the germline V gene. Trimming removed 2 bases from V and 14 bases from J; junction bases left unmatched: 9. The CDR3 totals 13 residues. CDR3 protein: CASSDKTGGAVFF. The CDR3 nucleotides are TGTGCCAGCAGTGACAAAACAGGGGGCGCGGTCTTCTTT.

CDR3 bases: TGTGCCAGCAATCCAACAGGGGGCTGGATGAACACTGAAGCTTTCTTT. Protein product: CASNPTGGWMNTEAFF. The chain couples TRBV27 to TRBJ1-1; 9 positions match TRBD1. Germline CDR1 and CDR2: MNHEY and SMNVEV (reference sequence). This CDR3 has 16 residues. V was clipped by 7 bases and J by 0 bases; unmatched bases: 9.

V usage is TRBV28 and J usage is TRBJ1-1; maybe TRBD1 (5 bases). Germline V lookup: CDR1 MDHEN, CDR2 SYDVKM. The CDR3 totals 15 residues. The V and J ends lost 5 bases and 3 bases respectively, with 16 bases between them. CDR3 region: CASSRQGRRDTEAFF. CDR3 bases: TGTGCCAGCAGTCGCCAGGGCAGGCGGGACACTGAAGCTTTCTTT.

This clone was found once. The genes are TRBV5-1 and TRBJ2-1, with D unresolved. Trimming pared 4 bases from V and 7 bases from J, leaving 12 bases between. The CDR3 sequence is 13 residues long. Germline CDR1 and CDR2: SGHRS and YFSETQ. This CDR3 reads CASSPATGNEQFF. The CDR3 bases are TGCGCCAGCAGCCCGGCGACCGGGAATGAGCAGTTCTTC.

The chain links TRBV7-2 to TRBJ1-2; D is unresolved. V was pared by 0 bases and J by 7 bases, with 12 bases between. In germline, CDR1 is SGHTA, CDR2 FQGNSA. The CDR3 is made up of 14 amino acids. The CDR3: CASSLASGIGGYTF. CDR3 in DNA: TGTGCCAGCAGCTTAGCGTCCGGGATCGGTGGCTACACCTTC.

The V gene is TRBV11-1, the J gene TRBJ2-7, with D maybe TRBD1 (6 bases). With 5 bases removed from V and 6 bases from J, the gap between germline ends came to 14 bases. The CDR3 extends over 13 amino acids. Germline-derived CDR1 and CDR2 are SGHAT and FQDESV (reference sequence). Here the CDR3 DNA reads TGTGCCAGCAGCCTCAACAGGGTTGGCGAGCAGTACTTC. This sequence encodes CASSLNRVGEQYF.

The rearrangement uses TRBV19 and TRBJ1-2, with TRBD1 identical over 12 bases. Germline values: CDR1 LNHDA, CDR2 SQIVND (reference sequence). CDR3 size: 14 residues. Trimming at V came to 5 bases and at J to 8 bases, leaving 6 bases not matched to a gene. The CDR3 protein is CASSPGTGGWGYTF. The DNA of the CDR3 is TGTGCCAGTAGTCCCGGGACAGGGGGCTGGGGCTACACCTTC. Full variable domain (outside the CDR3, taken from reference TRBV19 and TRBJ1-2): DGGITQSPKYLFRKEGQNVTLSCEQNLNHDAMYWYRQDPGQGLRLIYYSQIVNDFQKGDIAEGYSVSREKKESFPLTVTSAQKNPTAFYLCASSPGTGGWGYTFGSGTRLTVV.

V is TRBV2 and J is TRBJ2-4; D is ambiguous. CDR3 length: 15 residues. Germline V gene lookup returns CDR1 SNHLY and CDR2 FYNNEI. The V end lost 7 bases, the J end lost 3 bases, and 16 bases lay between the germline ends. CDR3 region: CASKASVGGKNIQYF. CDR3 bases: TGTGCCAGCAAGGCATCAGTTGGCGGCAAAAACATTCAGTACTTC.

The chain couples TRBV7-2 to TRBJ2-7; tentatively, D is TRBD1 or TRBD2 (6 bases each). V gave up 2 bases and J gave up 1 base, with 9 bases separating them. This CDR3 has 14 amino acids. The germline gives CDR1 SGHTA, CDR2 FQGNSA. The CDR3 nucleotides are TGTGCCAGCAGCTTATTAGGGGGGTCCTACGAGCAGTACTTC. It yields the protein CASSLLGGSYEQYF.